This T cell receptor beta chain derives from a study of OX40 agonist ivuxolimab in advanced cancers. Across the whole study: The study treated patients with ivuxolimab, an agonistic anti-OX40 (CD134) antibody. Mean age about 60 years, range roughly 20 to 85; 82.7% male.

This clone occurred once. Trimming removed 7 bases from V and 0 bases from J; junction bases left unmatched: 9. This CDR3 spans 16 amino acids. Germline V gene lookup returns CDR1 ENHRY and CDR2 SYGVKD. Drawing of blood for sampling happened at baseline, at cycle 4 day 1, and at cycle 7 day 1. The table came from immunoSEQ multiplex PCR; TCRdb's copy has only in-frame clones and leaves some out. The sample contains fewer than 50,000 clones, about 90% of which appear only once. This receptor was identified in an adult with an advanced solid tumor such as melanoma, head and neck, liver or kidney cancer. Material: CD4+ or CD8+ T cells sorted from blood, obtained in a trial of the OX40 agonist ivuxolimab. V usage is TRBV10-3 and J usage is TRBJ1-2, with 9 bases that match TRBD1. As DNA, the CDR3 is TGTGCCATCACCTGGGACAGGGAGAGTACTAACTATGGCTACACCTTC. The encoded protein is CAITWDRESTNYGYTF.